This record covers a single T cell receptor beta chain. The target antigen is unknown. The record originates from a study of graft-versus-host responses after intestinal transplantation. Overall study: Transplantation in recipients was multivisceral, liver-intestinal, or isolated intestinal. Overall study results and limits: Levels of circulating GvH clones at their peak were associated with early post-transplant HvG declines.

The protocol was immunoSEQ multiplex PCR, while the TCRdb copy is restricted to in-frame clones and leaves out a portion. Found here are about 70,000 clones, around 96% of them singletons; the top ten hold around 0.53%. Per the germline V gene, CDR1 is MNHEY and CDR2 is SMNVEV (reference sequence). The V gene lost 0 bases and the J gene lost 5 bases, with 10 bases spanning the gap. The CDR3 consists of 14 residues. The specimen comprised unstimulated CD8+ T cells sorted from spleen or lymph node cells, sampled before intestinal transplant. The J gene is TRBJ2-5, the V gene TRBV27; no definite D call. The sequence was obtained from a human donor who received an intestinal transplant. The CDR3 protein is CASSLSRITETQYF. The CDR3, as DNA: TGTGCCAGCAGTTTATCTAGGATTACGGAGACCCAGTACTTC.